These 30 T cell receptor beta chains originate from one sample sequenced in a study of blood T cell repertoires in COVID-19. TCRdb keeps only in-frame clones here, not all; method: immunoSEQ multiplex PCR. The sample yields some 80,000 clones, more than 80% seen once. Sequenced input: peripheral blood. Receptors were obtained from a woman of 80 years or more with acute or convalescent COVID-19.

This chain uses TRBV5-1 with TRBJ2-5, with 7 bases fitting TRBD2. V was pared by 3 bases and J by 2 bases, with 7 bases of the junction left unmatched. CDR3 length: 15 residues. CDR1 and CDR2 from the germline V gene are SGHRS and YFSETQ. CDR3 sequence (DNA): TGCGCCAGCAGCTCGAGCGGGACCCCTCAAGAGACCCAGTACTTC. Its translation: CASSSSGTPQETQYF.

V is TRBV3-1 (or the pseudogene TRBV3-2) and J is TRBJ1-6, with a possible D match to TRBD1 (5 bases). Trimming took 5 bases from V and 7 from J, leaving 24 bases between them. The germline V gene has CDR1 LGHDT and CDR2 YNNKEL (reference sequence). The CDR3 loop spans 18 amino acids. CDR3 DNA sequence: TGTGCCAGCAGCAACGGGCGGGGCGCGACCCCCTCGAATTCACCCCTCCACTTT. Its translation: CASSNGRGATPSNSPLHF.

The chain is built from TRBV9 and TRBJ1-1; no reliable D call. CDR3 length: 13 residues. Trimming cost V 0 bases and J 2 bases, with 5 bases left between them. The germline V gene encodes CDR1 SGDLS and CDR2 YYNGEE. The chain's CDR3 is CASSVGTNTEAFF. CDR3 in DNA: TGTGCCAGCAGCGTAGGGACTAACACTGAAGCTTTCTTT.

This clone has just one count. The chain joins TRBV7-9 to TRBJ2-7; tentatively, D is TRBD2 (6 bases). CDR3 length: 14 amino acids. The V end lost 2 bases, the J end lost 6 bases, and 14 bases lay between the germline ends. The germline V gene has CDR1 SEHNR and CDR2 FQNEAQ (reference sequence). The CDR3 here is CASSLSSERIEQYF. CDR3 in DNA: TGTGCCAGCAGCTTATCTAGCGAGCGGATCGAGCAGTACTTC.

The V and J genes are TRBV6-5 and TRBJ2-1; 11 bases map to TRBD1. Losses at the gene ends were 4 bases for V and 8 bases for J; bases not matched to a gene: 7. Per germline, CDR1 MNHEY and CDR2 SVGAGI. CDR3 length: 15 residues. The CDR3 DNA follows: TGTGCCAGCAGTTGGGGACAGGGGGGAGGCGATGAGCAGTTCTTC. Translating it yields CASSWGQGGGDEQFF.

This clone was counted a single time. The rearrangement links TRBV6-5 to TRBJ1-1; D unresolved. V was cut by 6 bases and J by 10 bases, with 24 bases left in between. CDR3 length: 15 amino acids. Germline V gives CDR1 MNHEY, CDR2 SVGAGI. The CDR3 DNA reads as TGTGCCAGCAGGAGGGAGGGCGGAGGTGGTATCGGAGCTTTCTTT. Translating it yields CASRREGGGGIGAFF.

The V gene is TRBV6-4, the J gene TRBJ2-3; 7 bases are a match to TRBD1. Germline values: CDR1 MRHNA, CDR2 SNTAGT. The CDR3 extends over 13 amino acids. Germline trimming cut 6 bases from V and 4 bases from J; bases unmatched to any gene: 4. The CDR3, as DNA: TGTGCCAGCAGCCGGCAGGGGGCAGATACGCAGTATTTT. Amino acids: CASSRQGADTQYF.

The chain combines TRBV11-2 with TRBJ2-4; 9 bases map to TRBD1. Per the germline V gene, CDR1 is SGHAT and CDR2 is FQNNGV. This CDR3 contains 14 residues. Trimming at V came to 4 bases and at J to 6 bases, leaving 4 bases not matched to a gene. The CDR3 coding sequence is TGTGCCAGCAGCTACAGGGGACAGGGAAACATTCAGTACTTC. It is translated as CASSYRGQGNIQYF.

V usage is TRBV27 and J usage is TRBJ2-1, with 9 nucleotides matching TRBD2. CDR1 and CDR2 (germline): MNHEY, SMNVEV (reference sequence). V lost 9 bases to trimming and J lost 0 bases; unmatched junction nucleotides: 6. This CDR3 comprises 15 residues. DNA for the CDR3: TGTGCCAGAAGTACACTAGCGGGCTCCTACAATGAGCAGTTCTTC. It codes for CARSTLAGSYNEQFF.

The genes are TRBV5-4 and TRBJ1-5, with 9 positions matching TRBD1. The junction had 2 bases not matched to a gene; V was cut back by 3 bases and J by 4 bases. Germline V gives CDR1 SGHNT, CDR2 YYREEE (reference sequence). The CDR3 length is 14 residues. The DNA for the CDR3 is TGTGCCAGCAGCTCCGGGACAGGGAATCAGCCCCAGCATTTT. Translation: CASSSGTGNQPQHF.

This clone was counted once. The V and J genes are TRBV20-1 and TRBJ1-2; 9 bases fit TRBD1. V lost 7 bases and J lost 10; bases outside the gene matches: 7. The CDR3 contains 11 residues. Germline assignment: CDR1 DFQATT and CDR2 SNEGSKA (reference sequence). The CDR3 coding sequence is TGCAGTGTCCCCGGGACAGGGACCTACACCTTC. Amino acids: CSVPGTGTYTF.

This clone has just a few counts. J is TRBJ2-1 and V is TRBV6-5, with 7 bases matching TRBD1. Germline V CDR1 and CDR2: MNHEY, SVGAGI. This CDR3 is 14 amino acids long. Trimming at V came to 2 bases and at J to 8 bases, leaving 6 bases not matched to a gene. CDR3 coding DNA: TGTGCCAGCAGTTACAGGGGGCGCAGGGATGAGCAGTTCTTC. It encodes CASSYRGRRDEQFF.

This chain uses TRBV18 with TRBJ2-7; 7 nucleotides match TRBD1. The CDR3 runs 14 residues. CDR1 and CDR2 from the germline V gene are KGHSH and LQKENI. J gave up 5 bases and V 4 bases, and 8 bases lay outside the gene matches. The CDR3 is CASSRTDRVDEQYF. The CDR3 DNA reads as TGTGCCAGCTCACGGACCGACAGGGTCGACGAGCAGTACTTC.

The CDR3 region has the DNA TGTGCCAGCTCAACCGGGACAGGGACCTACGAGCAGTACTTC. Its protein product is CASSTGTGTYEQYF. The J gene is TRBJ2-7, the V gene TRBV18, with 9 nucleotides matching TRBD1. CDR1 is KGHSH and CDR2 is LQKENI in the germline V gene. The CDR3 is 14 residues long. Trimming removed 5 bases from V and 2 bases from J; junction bases left unmatched: 4. Variable domain in full (rest from reference TRBV18 and TRBJ2-7): NAGVMQNPRHLVRRRGQEARLRCSPMKGHSHVYWYRQLPEEGLKFMVYLQKENIIDESGMPKERFSAEFPKEGPSILRIQQVVRGDSAAYFCASSTGTGTYEQYFGPGTRLTVT.

CDR3 amino acids: CASSTTGVSPLHF. As DNA, the CDR3 is TGTGCCAGCAGTACCACAGGGGTTTCACCCCTCCACTTT. The chain is built from TRBV28 and TRBJ1-6, with 7 bases aligning to TRBD1. V trimming: 5 bases; J trimming: 9 bases; junction bases outside the gene matches: 4. Germline values: CDR1 MDHEN, CDR2 SYDVKM. CDR3 size: 13 residues.

This rearrangement joins TRBV10-3 to TRBJ1-6, with 7 bases lining up with TRBD1. Germline CDR1 reads ENHRY; CDR2 reads SYGVKD. The junction had 3 bases not matched to a gene; V was cut back by 6 bases and J by 7 bases. The CDR3 runs 13 residues. CDR3 in DNA: TGTGCCATCAGGGAGGACAGGAATTCACCCCTCCACTTT. It specifies CAIREDRNSPLHF.

The V gene is TRBV19, the J gene TRBJ1-3; 9 nucleotides line up with TRBD1. The V segment lost 7 bases and the J segment 3 bases; nucleotides outside the gene matches: 7. Germline V gene data show CDR1 as LNHDA and CDR2 as SQIVND (reference sequence). The length of the CDR3 is 15 residues. In nucleotides, the CDR3 is TGTGCCAGTACCAGAAGGACAGGGGTTGGAAACACCATATATTTT. Amino acid sequence: CASTRRTGVGNTIYF.

This clone was seen once. This chain uses TRBV10-3 with TRBJ2-7; 14 bases line up with TRBD2. The CDR3 sequence is 15 residues long. The V gene's germline CDR1 is ENHRY and CDR2 SYGVKD. V shed 7 bases, J shed 7 bases, and the junction held 9 bases outside the gene matches. CDR3 sequence reads: CAIKPTSGGAREQYF. The DNA for the CDR3 is TGTGCCATCAAACCGACTAGCGGGGGGGCCAGGGAGCAGTACTTC.

V usage is TRBV10-3 and J usage is TRBJ2-3; 7 nucleotides agree with TRBD2. There are 14 residues in the CDR3. The V segment lost 6 bases and the J segment 1 base; nucleotides outside the gene matches: 4. Germline lookup yields CDR1 ENHRY and CDR2 SYGVKD. CDR3 sequence: CAIRVTSGTDTQYF. The CDR3 DNA reads TGTGCCATCAGGGTAACTAGCGGCACAGATACGCAGTATTTT.

The sample holds one count of this clone. The chain couples TRBV29-1 to TRBJ2-2; the D is unclear. The ends were cut back, 4 bases at V and 7 bases at J, with 10 bases in the middle. Germline V gene lookup returns CDR1 SQVTM and CDR2 ANQGSEA. CDR3 length: 12 amino acids. In DNA, the CDR3 is TGCAGCGTTGGGTGGGCTGTCGGGGAGCTGTTTTTT. This sequence encodes CSVGWAVGELFF.

The chain uses TRBV6-2 or TRBV6-3 and TRBJ1-1, with a weak D call TRBD1 (5 bases). The CDR3 is made up of 13 amino acids. Germline loops: CDR1 MNHEY, CDR2 SVGEGT. V was cut by 0 bases and J by 5 bases, with 7 bases left in between. The CDR3 spells CASSYSGGTEAFF. DNA of the CDR3: TGTGCCAGCAGTTACTCGGGGGGGACTGAAGCTTTCTTT.

V and J are TRBV5-1 and TRBJ2-7, with 8 bases lining up with TRBD2. Germline trimming cut 4 bases from V and 3 bases from J; bases unmatched to any gene: 6. The CDR3 runs to 14 residues. The germline V gene encodes CDR1 SGHRS and CDR2 YFSETQ. The CDR3 DNA follows: TGCGCCAGCAGCCCGGGGGGGCCCAACTACGAGCAGTACTTC. Residues: CASSPGGPNYEQYF.

CDR3 region: CASSPDSRSGNTIYF. Here the CDR3 DNA reads TGTGCCAGCAGCCCAGACAGCCGCTCTGGAAACACCATATATTTT. This chain joins TRBV7-2 and TRBJ1-3; tentatively, D is TRBD1 (5 bases). Per the germline V gene, CDR1 is SGHTA and CDR2 is FQGNSA. With 5 bases removed from V and 0 bases from J, the gap between germline ends came to 11 bases. This CDR3 has 15 amino acids.

The chain combines TRBV3-1 (or the pseudogene TRBV3-2) with TRBJ2-7; a possible D gene is TRBD1 (7 bases). The CDR3 loop spans 14 amino acids. V lost 6 bases and J 2 bases, leaving 14 bases between the germline ends. Germline V CDR1 and CDR2: LGHDT, YNNKEL (reference sequence). The CDR3 DNA follows: TGTGCCAGCAGTGGGGGGACAGAGGCCTACGAGCAGTACTTC. Residues: CASSGGTEAYEQYF.

The chain carries TRBV6-1 and TRBJ2-7; D not resolved. Trimming stripped 3 bases from V and 0 bases from J, with 9 bases between. Germline loops: CDR1 MNHNS, CDR2 SASEGT. The CDR3 sequence is 14 residues long. This CDR3 is CASSDGPSSYEQYF. The CDR3 nucleotides are TGTGCCAGCAGTGATGGGCCGAGCTCCTACGAGCAGTACTTC.

This clone appeared once. The rearrangement joins TRBV13 to TRBJ2-1; 8 nucleotides match TRBD2. CDR1 and CDR2 (germline): PRHDT, FYEKMQ (reference sequence). The CDR3 sequence is 16 residues long. Germline trimming cut 3 bases from V and 3 bases from J; bases unmatched to any gene: 7. CDR3 nucleotides: TGTGCCAGCAGCTTGAGGACTAGCAATCTCTACAATGAGCAGTTCTTC. It is translated as CASSLRTSNLYNEQFF.

The gene calls are TRBV29-1 and TRBJ1-4; 9 nucleotides agree with TRBD1. Unmatched junction bases numbered 2, after V lost 1 base and J lost 5 bases. Germline V lookup: CDR1 SQVTM, CDR2 ANQGSEA. CDR3 size: 14 residues. The CDR3 DNA sequence: TGCAGCGTTGAAGCTGGACAGGGGAATGAAAAACTGTTTTTT. Protein product: CSVEAGQGNEKLFF.

The gene calls are TRBV21-1 and TRBJ2-7; TRBD1 is taken as the D call from the table, unchecked against the DNA. TRBV21-1 counts as a pseudogene. This CDR3 has 13 residues. The CDR3 here is CASSYDRVGEQYF. CDR3 sequence (DNA): TGTGCCAGCAGCTACGACAGGGTAGGCGAGCAGTACTTC.

The chain recombines TRBV4-3 with TRBJ1-1, with a possible D match to TRBD1 (5 bases). The V gene lost 1 base and the J gene lost 4 bases, with 7 bases spanning the gap. The V gene's germline CDR1 is LGHNA and CDR2 YSLEER. The CDR3 loop spans 13 amino acids. The DNA of the CDR3 is TGCGCCAGCAGCCAAGGGGGCGTCACTGAAGCTTTCTTT. Translating it yields CASSQGGVTEAFF.

This sequence joins TRBV2 and TRBJ1-6; maybe TRBD1 (5 bases). CDR3 length: 15 amino acids. Germline assignment: CDR1 SNHLY and CDR2 FYNNEI. V was trimmed by 5 bases and J by 7 bases, leaving 15 bases between them. The DNA of the CDR3 is TGTGCCAGCAGTAACGTCGACAGCATAAATTCACCCCTCCACTTT. It encodes CASSNVDSINSPLHF.